The TCR beta chain under discussion was sequenced for a study of blood T cell repertoires in COVID-19. Across the whole study: Spain, Italy and the United States supplied samples that represented acute and convalescent COVID-19.

Authors' methods: Researchers report that nucleated cell counts were estimated from reference gene primer amplification. Produced via immunoSEQ multiplex PCR; TCRdb's table is partial and in-frame only. V and J calls and clone size follow that table, whereas D and trimming were derived from the DNA. This table holds roughly 63,000 clones, 88% found once. This TCR derives from a woman aged 45-59 years with active or convalescent COVID-19. Sequenced: peripheral blood.

The CDR3 sequence: CSVDNFGQGGYGYTF. The CDR3, as DNA: TGCAGCGTTGATAACTTTGGACAGGGGGGATATGGCTACACCTTC. V gene TRBV29-1 combines with J gene TRBJ1-2; 10 nucleotides agree with TRBD1. Per germline, CDR1 SQVTM and CDR2 ANQGSEA. The CDR3 runs 15 residues. V gave up 3 bases and J gave up 5 bases; unmatched junction bases: 9.